The 8 T cell receptor beta chains below come from one sample, sequenced in a study of naive and memory T cell subsets. Ligated cDNA underwent four rounds of PCR with nested alpha and beta constant region primers and SP2. MiXCR, run by TCRdb on the UMI-ligation and nested PCR reads, gives a single entry per CDR3 protein. The sample lists 25,000 to 30,000 distinct CDR3 sequences, 5% to 5.5% occurring once. An oligonucleotide containing a UMI was ligated to the 3' end of TCR cDNA. The sequenced material came from blood. These receptors were obtained from an adult in good health.

This clonotype was recorded at least ten times. V is TRBV11-2 and J is TRBJ2-3; TRBD2 agrees at 14 bases. V was pared by 2 bases and J by 5 bases, with 6 bases of the junction left unmatched. The CDR3 spans 17 residues. Per germline, CDR1 SGHAT and CDR2 FQNNGV. CDR3: CASSLFGTSGRVDTQYF. The DNA for the CDR3 is TGTGCCAGCAGCTTATTTGGGACTAGCGGGAGAGTAGATACGCAGTATTTT.

This clonotype was observed at least ten times. J is TRBJ2-3 and V is TRBV4-1; 10 nucleotides match TRBD2. V shed 5 bases and J 4 bases; nucleotides not matched to a gene: 6. Germline V gene sequence: CDR1 MGHRA, CDR2 YSYEKL. The CDR3 is 15 amino acids. This CDR3 is CASSVLAGIADTQYF. CDR3 nucleotides: TGCGCCAGCAGCGTACTAGCGGGAATAGCAGATACGCAGTATTTT.

This clonotype was counted at least ten times. The CDR3 loop reads CASSYKRQHEQFF. The DNA for the CDR3 is TGTGCCAGCAGTTATAAGCGCCAGCATGAGCAGTTCTTC. The chain couples TRBV6-2 or TRBV6-3 to TRBJ2-1; D not certain. This CDR3 spans 13 amino acids. Germline loops: CDR1 MNHEY, CDR2 SVGEGT. Trimming pared 3 bases from V and 8 bases from J, leaving 11 bases between.

This clonotype turned up a few times. The chain couples TRBV30 to TRBJ2-2, with a tentative D call TRBD2 (6 bases). V was shortened by 2 bases and J by 4 bases, with 14 bases between the two germline ends. The germline CDR1 and CDR2 sequences are GTSNPN and SVGIG (reference sequence). This CDR3 spans 15 amino acids. The CDR3 nucleotides are TGTGCCTGGAGTTTTGGAGGGTCGGCCACCGGGGAGCTGTTTTTT. As protein: CAWSFGGSATGELFF.

This clonotype has at least ten counts. This chain joins TRBV27 and TRBJ2-5, with a possible D match to TRBD2 (5 bases). The CDR3 contains 13 residues. Between the trimmed V and J ends, which lost 8 bases and 4 bases, there was a span of 14 bases. Germline assignment: CDR1 MNHEY and CDR2 SMNVEV (reference sequence). CDR3 DNA sequence: TGTGCCAGCTGCCCGGGGTTTGGAGAGACCCAGTACTTC. Translated: CASCPGFGETQYF.

This clonotype was detected ten times or more. CDR3 amino acids: CSSGWRNEQFF. The CDR3 coding sequence is TGCAGCTCTGGGTGGAGAAATGAGCAGTTCTTC. The V gene is TRBV29-1, the J gene TRBJ2-1; D gene uncertain. The CDR3 has 11 amino acids. CDR1 and CDR2 (germline): SQVTM, ANQGSEA. V lost 8 bases, J lost 7 bases, and 12 bases lay in between.

This clonotype occurred many times. The gene calls are TRBV6-6 and TRBJ1-1; 10 bases are a match to TRBD1. Germline CDR1 reads MNHNY; CDR2 reads SVGAGI (reference sequence). V shed 8 bases and J 0 bases; nucleotides not matched to a gene: 9. The CDR3 spans 16 residues. The CDR3 coding sequence is TGTGCCAGCGAATCCGGGACAGGGGCCGTGAACACTGAAGCTTTCTTT. It codes for CASESGTGAVNTEAFF.

This clonotype was observed many times. The gene calls are TRBV29-1 and TRBJ2-5; D unresolved. Germline V CDR1 and CDR2: SQVTM, ANQGSEA. Trimming removed 3 bases at V and 7 bases at J, with 6 bases between. The CDR3 totals 10 residues. The CDR3, as DNA: TGCAGCGTTGAGAGTGGGACCCAGTACTTC. Translating gives CSVESGTQYF.